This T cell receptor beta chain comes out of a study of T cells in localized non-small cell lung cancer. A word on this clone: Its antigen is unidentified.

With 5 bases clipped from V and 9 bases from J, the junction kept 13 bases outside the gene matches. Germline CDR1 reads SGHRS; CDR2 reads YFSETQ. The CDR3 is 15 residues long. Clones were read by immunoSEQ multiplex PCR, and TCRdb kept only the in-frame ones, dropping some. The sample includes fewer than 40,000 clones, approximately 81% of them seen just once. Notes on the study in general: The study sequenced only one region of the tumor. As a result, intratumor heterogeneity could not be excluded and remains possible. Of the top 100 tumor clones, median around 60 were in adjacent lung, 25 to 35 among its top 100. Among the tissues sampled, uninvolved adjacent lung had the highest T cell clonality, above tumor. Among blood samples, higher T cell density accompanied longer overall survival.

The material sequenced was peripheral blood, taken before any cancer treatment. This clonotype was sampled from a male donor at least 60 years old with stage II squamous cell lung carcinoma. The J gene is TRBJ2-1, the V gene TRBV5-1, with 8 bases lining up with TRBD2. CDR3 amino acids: CASRQDSGTRIEQFF. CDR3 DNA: TGCGCCAGCAGACAAGACTCCGGGACTAGAATTGAGCAGTTCTTC.